The 22 T cell receptor beta chains reported below all come from one sample, sequenced in a study of graft-versus-host responses after intestinal transplantation. Libraries were prepared by immunoSEQ multiplex PCR; TCRdb keeps only in-frame clonotypes and omits some of them. The table lists 55,000 to 70,000 clones, about 90% of them singletons. The sequences come from PBMCs, collected around 120 days after intestinal transplantation. The receptor source for this set is a human patient who received an intestinal transplant, so some T cells may come from the graft donor.

The chain couples TRBV19 to TRBJ1-1; a possible D gene is TRBD1 (6 bases). Trimming cost V 5 bases and J 1 base, with 14 bases left between them. Germline values: CDR1 LNHDA, CDR2 SQIVND (reference sequence). CDR3 length equals 15 residues. CDR3 protein: CASSEPGHPNTEAFF. CDR3 nucleotides: TGTGCCAGTAGTGAACCGGGACACCCGAACACTGAAGCTTTCTTT.

V and J are TRBV28 and TRBJ2-7; 12 nucleotides agree with TRBD2. The J segment lost 5 bases and the V segment lost 4 bases, leaving 12 bases of the junction unmatched. The CDR3 loop spans 17 amino acids. Germline CDR1 and CDR2: MDHEN and SYDVKM. CDR3 DNA sequence: TGTGCCAGCAGTTCGATAACTGGACTAGCGGGAAAAGACGAGCAGTACTTC. The encoded protein is CASSSITGLAGKDEQYF.

This clone was picked up one time. V is TRBV28 and J is TRBJ2-7; 14 nucleotides agree with TRBD2. Germline CDR1 is MDHEN and CDR2 is SYDVKM. The length of the CDR3 is 19 residues. V dropped 5 bases and J dropped 6; count of bases not matched to a gene: 18. The CDR3, as DNA: TGTGCCAGCAGTATTCCGCCGGGACTAGCGGGAGAAGTGGCCCTCGAGCAGTACTTC. Protein product: CASSIPPGLAGEVALEQYF.

The chain joins TRBV6-5 to TRBJ2-6; no definite D call. The germline V gene encodes CDR1 MNHEY and CDR2 SVGAGI. This CDR3 is 15 amino acids long. Trimming pared 5 bases from V and 0 bases from J, leaving 8 bases between. CDR3 DNA sequence: TGTGCCAGCAGTGCCGTAACCTCTGGGGCCAACGTCCTGACTTTC. The encoded protein is CASSAVTSGANVLTF.

The genes are TRBV7-3 and TRBJ2-3; TRBD1 is a possible D gene (6 bases). The V end was cut by 2 bases, the J end by 5 bases, with 17 bases between. Germline V gene sequence: CDR1 SGHTA, CDR2 FQGTGA. The CDR3 is 16 amino acids. The CDR3 coding sequence is TGTGCCAGCAGCTTATACCCCGACAGGTGGGGAGATACGCAGTATTTT. This encodes CASSLYPDRWGDTQYF.

CDR3 DNA: TGCAGCGTTGTACCGACAGGGAACTATGGCTACACCTTC. Protein product: CSVVPTGNYGYTF. The chain carries TRBV29-1 and TRBJ1-2, with 7 bases matching TRBD1. Per the germline V gene, CDR1 is SQVTM and CDR2 is ANQGSEA. This CDR3 contains 13 residues. The trim removed 4 bases at V and 2 bases at J, leaving 4 bases unmatched.

V usage is TRBV7-9 and J usage is TRBJ2-7; D may match TRBD1 or TRBD2 (6 bases each). Trimming took 1 base from V and 2 from J, leaving 15 bases between them. Germline V gene lookup returns CDR1 SEHNR and CDR2 FQNEAQ (reference sequence). CDR3 size: 16 residues. The CDR3: CASSLGGAGLPYEQYF. CDR3 sequence (DNA): TGTGCCAGCAGCTTAGGGGGGGCAGGACTCCCCTACGAGCAGTACTTC.

This clone showed up just once. The CDR3 region is CASRPSPGGPGNTIYF. Written as DNA, the CDR3 is TGTGCCAGCAGACCTTCTCCAGGGGGCCCTGGAAACACCATATATTTT. The J gene is TRBJ1-3, the V gene TRBV5-4, with 8 bases that match TRBD1. The CDR3 contains 16 residues. Germline CDR1 is SGHNT and CDR2 is YYREEE (reference sequence). With V trimmed by 5 bases and J by 2 bases, 9 bases remained unmatched.

V gene TRBV5-5 combines with J gene TRBJ1-5; the D is unclear. Trimming left V 0 bases short and J 7 bases short, with 14 bases between. This CDR3 has 15 amino acids. Germline-derived CDR1 and CDR2 are SGHKS and YYEKEE (reference sequence). The CDR3 DNA reads TGTGCCAGCAGCTTGGCCGGACCTCGCGGGCAGCCCCAGCATTTT. Its protein is CASSLAGPRGQPQHF.

This clone occurred once. The chain has TRBV11-2 and TRBJ2-1, with TRBD2 matching 9 bases. The CDR3 contains 15 residues. Germline V gene data show CDR1 as SGHAT and CDR2 as FQNNGV. With 5 bases clipped from V and 5 bases from J, the junction kept 7 bases outside the gene matches. The CDR3 region has the DNA TGTGCCAGCAGCACCCGACTAGCGGCCCACAATGAGCAGTTCTTC. This gives the protein CASSTRLAAHNEQFF.

The chain has TRBV27 and TRBJ2-7; 7 positions agree with TRBD1. V lost 3 bases and J lost 3; bases outside the gene matches: 5. The germline gives CDR1 MNHEY, CDR2 SMNVEV (reference sequence). This CDR3 has 14 residues. In DNA form, the CDR3 reads TGTGCCAGCAGTTTGAAGGGACAGTTCTACGAGCAGTACTTC. Amino acids: CASSLKGQFYEQYF.

This clone was recorded once. The chain carries TRBV10-2 and TRBJ1-6, with 8 bases matching TRBD1. CDR1 and CDR2 from the germline V gene are WSHSY and SAAADI. The J segment lost 7 bases and the V segment lost 8 bases, leaving 4 bases of the junction unmatched. There are 13 residues in the CDR3. CDR3 sequence: CASLDRANSPLHF. The CDR3 coding sequence is TGCGCCAGCCTGGACAGGGCGAATTCACCCCTCCACTTT.

J is TRBJ2-7 and V is TRBV9; TRBD1 matches 11 bases. From germline, CDR1 is SGDLS and CDR2 YYNGEE. The ends lost 3 bases at V and 4 bases at J; junction bases unmatched: 3. The CDR3 covers 14 residues. The CDR3 DNA follows: TGTGCCAGCAGCGACGGGACAGGGGGGTACGAGCAGTACTTC. Residues: CASSDGTGGYEQYF.

This clone was seen more than once but under ten times. CDR3 loop: CATSRGTYNEQFF. Here the CDR3 DNA reads TGTGCTACTTCCCGGGGGACTTACAATGAGCAGTTCTTC. The chain couples TRBV11-1 to TRBJ2-1; TRBD2 is a possible D gene (6 bases). The CDR3 loop spans 13 amino acids. Germline CDR1 SGHAT, CDR2 FQDESV (reference sequence). The complete variable domain, with remaining parts taken from reference TRBV11-1 and TRBJ2-1, reads EAEVAQSPRYKITEKSQAVAFWCDPISGHATLYWYRQILGQGPELLVQFQDESVVDDSQLPKDRFSAERLKGVDSTLKIQPAELGDSAMYLCATSRGTYNEQFFGPGTRLTVL.

This clone was seen only once. The V call is TRBV2, the J call TRBJ2-5; TRBD2 matches 8 bases. This CDR3 is built from 14 residues. Germline V CDR1 and CDR2: SNHLY, FYNNEI. The V segment lost 6 bases and the J segment 2 bases; nucleotides outside the gene matches: 5. The CDR3 region is CASRRLANQETQYF. DNA of the CDR3: TGTGCCAGCAGAAGACTAGCGAATCAAGAGACCCAGTACTTC.

The chain links TRBV6-5 to TRBJ2-6; no firm D call. V gave up 6 bases and J gave up 1 base, with 10 bases separating them. Germline loops: CDR1 MNHEY, CDR2 SVGAGI. The CDR3 spans 15 residues. The DNA for the CDR3 is TGTGCCAGCAGACCCTGGAGTTCTGGGGCCAACGTCCTGACTTTC. As protein: CASRPWSSGANVLTF.

The chain has TRBV7-9 and TRBJ1-2, with D possibly being TRBD1 (5 bases). The CDR3 covers 15 residues. Trimming shortened V by 3 bases and J by 2 bases, and 13 bases separated the two germline ends. The germline gives CDR1 SEHNR, CDR2 FQNEAQ (reference sequence). The CDR3 spells CASSFPGQGNYGYTF. CDR3 DNA: TGTGCCAGCAGCTTCCCAGGGCAGGGCAACTATGGCTACACCTTC. Filled out from reference TRBV7-9 and TRBJ1-2, the complete variable domain reads DTGVSQNPRHKITKRGQNVTFRCDPISEHNRLYWYRQTLGQGPEFLTYFQNEAQLEKSRLLSDRFSAERPKGSFSTLEIQRTEQGDSAMYLCASSFPGQGNYGYTFGSGTRLTVV.

The V and J genes are TRBV4-1 and TRBJ2-7; D gene uncertain. The CDR3 runs to 14 residues. CDR1 and CDR2 from the germline V gene are MGHRA and YSYEKL. V was cut by 1 base and J by 3 bases, with 10 bases left in between. CDR3 DNA: TGCGCCAGCAGCCAAGTTCCTGCAGACTACGAGCAGTACTTC. Translating it yields CASSQVPADYEQYF.

This rearrangement joins TRBV2 to TRBJ2-7, with 7 bases lining up with TRBD1. The CDR3 sequence is 15 residues long. V trimming: 7 bases; J trimming: 5 bases; junction bases outside the gene matches: 14. Looked up from germline, CDR1 is SNHLY and CDR2 is FYNNEI. CDR3 nucleotides: TGTGCCAGCACCCATGCTTCAGGGGGAAGAAACGAGCAGTACTTC. Its protein is CASTHASGGRNEQYF.

This chain uses TRBV4-2 with TRBJ2-3, with 14 nucleotides matching TRBD2. This CDR3 contains 18 residues. Looked up from germline, CDR1 is LGHNA and CDR2 is YNFKEQ. J was trimmed by 2 bases and V by 1 base; bases with no gene match: 5. DNA for the CDR3: TGTGCCAGCAGCCAAGGGACTAGCGGGGGGACCTACACAGATACGCAGTATTTT. Translated: CASSQGTSGGTYTDTQYF.

CDR3 protein: CASSYTGVEQFF. The CDR3 DNA reads TGTGCCAGCAGTTACACGGGAGTAGAACAGTTCTTC. The chain employs TRBV6-5 and TRBJ2-1, with a tentative D call TRBD2 (6 bases). V was trimmed by 2 bases and J by 13 bases, leaving 12 bases between them. This CDR3 region has 12 residues. The germline gives CDR1 MNHEY, CDR2 SVGAGI.

In its sample, this clone was seen once. V gene TRBV27 combines with J gene TRBJ1-4, with 9 bases identical to TRBD1. CDR1 is MNHEY and CDR2 is SMNVEV in the germline V gene (reference sequence). V trimming: 5 bases; J trimming: 7 bases; junction bases outside the gene matches: 8. This CDR3 spans 15 amino acids. The chain's CDR3 is CASSPRDRASEKLFF. DNA of the CDR3: TGTGCCAGCAGTCCCCGGGACAGGGCGTCTGAAAAACTGTTTTTT.